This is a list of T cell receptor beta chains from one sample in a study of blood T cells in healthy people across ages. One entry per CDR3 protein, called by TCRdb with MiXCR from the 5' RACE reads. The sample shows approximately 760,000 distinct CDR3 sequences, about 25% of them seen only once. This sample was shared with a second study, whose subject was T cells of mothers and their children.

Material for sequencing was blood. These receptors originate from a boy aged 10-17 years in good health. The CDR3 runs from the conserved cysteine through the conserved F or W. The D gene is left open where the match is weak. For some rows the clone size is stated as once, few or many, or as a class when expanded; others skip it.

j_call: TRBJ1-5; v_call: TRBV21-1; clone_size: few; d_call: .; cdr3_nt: TGTGCCAGCAGCATACGGGACAGGGGCAATCAGCCCCAGCATTTT; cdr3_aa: CASSIRDRGNQPQHF
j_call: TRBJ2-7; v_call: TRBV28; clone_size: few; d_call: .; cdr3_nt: TGTGCCAGCAGTTCCCGGACTTTCGAGCAGTACTTC; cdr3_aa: CASSSRTFEQYF
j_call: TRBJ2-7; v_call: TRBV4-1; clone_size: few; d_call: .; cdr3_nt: TGCGCCAGCAGTGGATGGCAAAACGAGCAGTACTTC; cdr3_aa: CASSGWQNEQYF
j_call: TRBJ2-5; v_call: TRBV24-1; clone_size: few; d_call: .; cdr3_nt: TGTGCCACCAGTGATTGGGTGACTCAGCCGGAGACCCAGTACTTC; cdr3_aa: CATSDWVTQPETQYF
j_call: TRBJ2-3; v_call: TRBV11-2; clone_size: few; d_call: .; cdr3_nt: TGTGCCAGCAGCTTAGGGGTAGCTTCAGATACGCAGTATTTT; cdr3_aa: CASSLGVASDTQYF
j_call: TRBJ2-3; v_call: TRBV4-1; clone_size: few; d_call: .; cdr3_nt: TGCGCCAGCAGCCAAGTTACCCTGTCCACAGATACGCAGTATTTT; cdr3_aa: CASSQVTLSTDTQYF
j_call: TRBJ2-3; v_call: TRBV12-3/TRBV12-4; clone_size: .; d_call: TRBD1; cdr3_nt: TGTGCCAGCAGTTTCGGGACAGGGGCCACAGATACGCAGTATTTT; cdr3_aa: CASSFGTGATDTQYF
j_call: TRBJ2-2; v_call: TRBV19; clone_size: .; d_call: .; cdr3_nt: TGTGCCAGCGTGAGAGGGACCGGGGAGCTGTTTTTT; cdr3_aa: CASVRGTGELFF
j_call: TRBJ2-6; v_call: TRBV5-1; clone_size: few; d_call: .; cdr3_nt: TGCGCCAGCAGCTTGGGCAGAACAATCTCTGGGGCCAACGTCCTGACTTTC; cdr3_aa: CASSLGRTISGANVLTF
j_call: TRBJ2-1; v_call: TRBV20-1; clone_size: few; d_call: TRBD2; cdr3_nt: TGCAGTGCTCCGGGACTAGCGGGAGGGTCTAGCTCCTACAATGAGCAGTTCTTC; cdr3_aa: CSAPGLAGGSSSYNEQFF
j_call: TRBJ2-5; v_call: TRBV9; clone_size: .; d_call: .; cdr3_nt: TGTGCCAGCAGCGTACACCAGGGTCCCCAAGAGACCCAGTACTTC; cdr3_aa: CASSVHQGPQETQYF
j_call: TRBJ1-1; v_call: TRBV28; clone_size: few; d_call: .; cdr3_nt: TGTGCCAGCAGGAGATCTAACACTGAAGCTTTCTTT; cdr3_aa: CASRRSNTEAFF
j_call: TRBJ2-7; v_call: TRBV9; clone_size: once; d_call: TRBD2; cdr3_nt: TGTGCCAGCAGCGGACCAGGGACTAGCGGGAGTTACGAGCAGTACTTC; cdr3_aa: CASSGPGTSGSYEQYF
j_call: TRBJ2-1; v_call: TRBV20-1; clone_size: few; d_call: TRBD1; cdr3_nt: TGCAGTGCTAGACAGGGGGCGATTGTATACAATGAGCAGTTCTTC; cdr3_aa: CSARQGAIVYNEQFF
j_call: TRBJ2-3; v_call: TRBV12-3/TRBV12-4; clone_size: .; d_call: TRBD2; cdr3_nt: TGTGCCAGCAGTATTAGCGGGGGGGCGGGCACAGATACGCAGTATTTT; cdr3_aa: CASSISGGAGTDTQYF
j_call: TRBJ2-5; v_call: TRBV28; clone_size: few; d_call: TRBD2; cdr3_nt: TGTGCCAGCGCCTCTAGCGGGGTAGGATCTCAAGAGACCCAGTACTTC; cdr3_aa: CASASSGVGSQETQYF
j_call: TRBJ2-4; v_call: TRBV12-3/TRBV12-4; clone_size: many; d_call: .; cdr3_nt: TGTGCCAGCGTAGGAGAGAAAAACATTCAGTACTTC; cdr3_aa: CASVGEKNIQYF
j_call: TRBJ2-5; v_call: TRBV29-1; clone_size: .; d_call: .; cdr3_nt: TGCAGCGTTGAAGAGGAGGCAGGGACCCAGTACTTC; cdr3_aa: CSVEEEAGTQYF
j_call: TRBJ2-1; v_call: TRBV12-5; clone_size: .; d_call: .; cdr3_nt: TGTGCTAGTGGTCCCTCCGGGGCGAGCAGGGGGTTCTTC; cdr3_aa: CASGPSGASRGFF
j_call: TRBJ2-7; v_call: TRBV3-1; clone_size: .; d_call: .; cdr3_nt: TGTGCCAGCAGCTACCTTGGTGAGGGTTACGAGCAGTACTTC; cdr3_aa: CASSYLGEGYEQYF
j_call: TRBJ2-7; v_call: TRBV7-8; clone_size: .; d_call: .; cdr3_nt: TGTGCCAGCAGCTGGGTAGGGAAAGACGAGCAGTACTTC; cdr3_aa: CASSWVGKDEQYF
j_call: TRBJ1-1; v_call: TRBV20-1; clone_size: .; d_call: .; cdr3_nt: TGCAGTGCTAGAGGGGTAATGAGTACTGAAGCTTTCTTT; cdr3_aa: CSARGVMSTEAFF
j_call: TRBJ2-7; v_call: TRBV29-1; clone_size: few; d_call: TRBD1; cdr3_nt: TGCAGCGTTGAAGAACGGACAGGGGGTGAAGAGCAGTACTTC; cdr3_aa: CSVEERTGGEEQYF
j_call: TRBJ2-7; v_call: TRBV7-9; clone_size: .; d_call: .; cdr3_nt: TGTGCCAGCAGCTTAGCGCCGGATTACGAGCAGTACTTC; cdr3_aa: CASSLAPDYEQYF
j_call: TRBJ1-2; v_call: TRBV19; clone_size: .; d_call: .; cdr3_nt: TGTGCCAGTAGTATCAGGACAGCAAGAGATGGCTACACCTTC; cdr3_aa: CASSIRTARDGYTF
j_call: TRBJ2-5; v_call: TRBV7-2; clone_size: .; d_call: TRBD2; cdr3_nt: TGTGCCAGCAGCTCGGGACTAGCGGGCAAAGAGACCCAGTACTTC; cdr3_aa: CASSSGLAGKETQYF
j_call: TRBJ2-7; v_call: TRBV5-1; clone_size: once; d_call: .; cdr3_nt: TGCGCCAGCAGGCCCCAAGCAACTTTCAACAAGCAGTACTTC; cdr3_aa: CASRPQATFNKQYF
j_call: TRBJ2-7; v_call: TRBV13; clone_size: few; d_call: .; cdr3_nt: TGTGCCAGCAGCTTAAACGGGGGAGCCTACGAGCAGTACTTC; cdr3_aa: CASSLNGGAYEQYF
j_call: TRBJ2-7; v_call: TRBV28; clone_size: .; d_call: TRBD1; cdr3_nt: TGTGCCAGCAGTACAGGGGGGAAGTGGGAGCAGTACTTC; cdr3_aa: CASSTGGKWEQYF
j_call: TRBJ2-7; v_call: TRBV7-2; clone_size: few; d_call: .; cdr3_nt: TGTGCCAGCAGTCCGGTGCTCAGCGAGCAGTACTTC; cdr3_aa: CASSPVLSEQYF
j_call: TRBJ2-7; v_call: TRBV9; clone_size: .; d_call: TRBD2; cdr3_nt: TGTGCCAGCAGCCCAAGAGGGACTAGCGGGAGCTACGAGCAGTACTTC; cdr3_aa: CASSPRGTSGSYEQYF
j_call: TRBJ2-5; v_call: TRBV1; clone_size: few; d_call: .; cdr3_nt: TGCACCAGCAGCCCTAAGACAAGACAAGAGACCCAGTACTTC; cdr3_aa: CTSSPKTRQETQYF
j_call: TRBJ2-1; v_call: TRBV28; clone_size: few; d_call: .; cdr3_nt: TGTGCCAGCCAACCTCAACTTGACTACAATGAGCAGTTCTTC; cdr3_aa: CASQPQLDYNEQFF
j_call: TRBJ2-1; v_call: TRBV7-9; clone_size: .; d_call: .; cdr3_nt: TGTGCCAGCAGCTTCCTTGGTGAGCTTTCCTACAATGAGCAGTTCTTC; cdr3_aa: CASSFLGELSYNEQFF
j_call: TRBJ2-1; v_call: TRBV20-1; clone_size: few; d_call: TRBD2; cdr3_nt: TGCAGTGCTGGGGGACTAGCTACATACAATGAGCAGTTCTTC; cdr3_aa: CSAGGLATYNEQFF
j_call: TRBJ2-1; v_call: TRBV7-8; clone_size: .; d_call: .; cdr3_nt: TGTGCCAGCAACCTTTGGGATGAGCAGTTCTTC; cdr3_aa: CASNLWDEQFF
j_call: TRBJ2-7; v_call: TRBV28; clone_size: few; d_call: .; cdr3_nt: TGTGCCAGCAGTTTACATTTCCAGACCTACGAGCAGTACTTC; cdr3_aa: CASSLHFQTYEQYF
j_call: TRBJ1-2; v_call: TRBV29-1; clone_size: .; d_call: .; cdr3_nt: TGCAGCGTCGAACCCGGGCGAAACTATGGCTACACCTTC; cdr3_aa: CSVEPGRNYGYTF
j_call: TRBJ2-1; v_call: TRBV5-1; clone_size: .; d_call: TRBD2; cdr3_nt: TGCGCCAGCAGCTTGGGCGGGAGGGCCAATGAGCAGTTCTTC; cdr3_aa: CASSLGGRANEQFF
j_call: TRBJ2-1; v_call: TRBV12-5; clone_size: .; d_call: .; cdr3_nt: TGTGCTAGTGGGTCGGGACTCCTCCCGTACAATGAGCAGTTCTTC; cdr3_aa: CASGSGLLPYNEQFF
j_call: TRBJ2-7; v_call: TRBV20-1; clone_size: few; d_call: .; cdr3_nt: TGCAGTGCTAGAGACCAGGGTTTCGAGCAGTACTTC; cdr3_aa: CSARDQGFEQYF
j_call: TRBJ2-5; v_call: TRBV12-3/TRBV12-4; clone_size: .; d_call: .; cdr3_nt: TGTGCCAGCAGTTCCCCGGGACAAGAGACCCAGTACTTC; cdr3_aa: CASSSPGQETQYF
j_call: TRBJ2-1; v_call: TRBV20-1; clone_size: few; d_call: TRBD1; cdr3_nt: TGCAGTGCTAGGGGGACAGGGGATTACAATGAGCAGTTCTTC; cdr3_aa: CSARGTGDYNEQFF